This T cell receptor beta chain appears in the sequencing data of a study of T cells in Graves' hyperthyroidism and ophthalmopathy. Patients between 18 and 65 years old had hyperthyroidism, newly diagnosed and lasting under 2 months. Trimming shortened V by 1 base and J by 4 bases, and 10 bases separated the two germline ends. Germline values: CDR1 MGHRA, CDR2 YSYEKL. The CDR3 loop spans 14 amino acids. Researchers amplified the TCR beta CDR3 regions from RNA transcripts. TCR CDR3 underwent first-round RT-PCR with the HTBI primer set. One entry per CDR3 protein, called by TCRdb with MiXCR from the multiplex PCR reads. Of approximately 370,000 distinct CDR3 sequences listed, roughly 15% are singletons. The table lists this clonotype with a few counts.

The sequence was obtained from a woman aged 25-40 years with Graves' hyperthyroidism that later progressed to Graves' ophthalmopathy. The rearrangement uses TRBV4-1 and TRBJ1-1; D uncertain. The sample consisted of blood. The CDR3 region has the DNA TGCGCCAGCAGCCAAGTCGGGGTTCCCACTGAAGCTTTCTTT. Residues: CASSQVGVPTEAFF.